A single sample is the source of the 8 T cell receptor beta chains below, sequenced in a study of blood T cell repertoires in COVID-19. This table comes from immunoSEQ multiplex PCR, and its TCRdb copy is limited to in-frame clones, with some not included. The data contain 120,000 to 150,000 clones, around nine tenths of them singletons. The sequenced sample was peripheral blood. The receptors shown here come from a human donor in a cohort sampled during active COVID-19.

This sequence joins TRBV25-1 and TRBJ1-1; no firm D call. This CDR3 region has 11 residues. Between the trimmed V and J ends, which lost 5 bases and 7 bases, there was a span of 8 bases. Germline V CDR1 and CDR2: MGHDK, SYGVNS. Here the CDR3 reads CASSRRFEAFF. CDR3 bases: TGTGCCAGCAGTCGGAGGTTTGAAGCTTTCTTT.

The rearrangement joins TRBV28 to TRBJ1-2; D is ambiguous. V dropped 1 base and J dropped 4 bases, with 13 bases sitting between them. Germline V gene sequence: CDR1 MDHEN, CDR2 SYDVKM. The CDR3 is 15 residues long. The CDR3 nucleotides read TGTGCCAGCAGTTTATATGGAGGAAACAGCTATGGCTACACCTTC. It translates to CASSLYGGNSYGYTF.

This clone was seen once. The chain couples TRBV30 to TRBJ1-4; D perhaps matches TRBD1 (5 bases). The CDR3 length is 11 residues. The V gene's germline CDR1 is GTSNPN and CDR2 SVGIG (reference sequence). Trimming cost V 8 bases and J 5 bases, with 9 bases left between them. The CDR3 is CARQGNEKLFF. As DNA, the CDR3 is TGTGCCCGGCAGGGAAATGAAAAACTGTTTTTT.

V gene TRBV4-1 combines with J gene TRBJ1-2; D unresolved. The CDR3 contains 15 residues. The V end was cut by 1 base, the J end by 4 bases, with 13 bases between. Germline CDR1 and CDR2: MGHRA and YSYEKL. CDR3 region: CASSQVGDSPYGYTF. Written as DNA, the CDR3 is TGCGCCAGCAGCCAAGTAGGCGATAGCCCCTATGGCTACACCTTC.

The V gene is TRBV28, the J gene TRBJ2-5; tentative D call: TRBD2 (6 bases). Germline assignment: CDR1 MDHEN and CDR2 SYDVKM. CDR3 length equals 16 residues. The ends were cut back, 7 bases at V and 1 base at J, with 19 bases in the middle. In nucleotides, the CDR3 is TGTGCCAGCACCCGGTATGGCGGGGTCCTCCAAGAGACCCAGTACTTC. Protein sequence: CASTRYGGVLQETQYF.

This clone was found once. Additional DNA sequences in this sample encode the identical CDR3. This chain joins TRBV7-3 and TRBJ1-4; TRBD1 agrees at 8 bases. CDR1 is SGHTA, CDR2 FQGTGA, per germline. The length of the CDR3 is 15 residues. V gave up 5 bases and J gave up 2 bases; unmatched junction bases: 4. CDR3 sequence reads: CASSPTGATNEKLFF. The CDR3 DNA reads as TGTGCCAGCAGCCCGACAGGGGCCACTAATGAAAAACTGTTTTTT.

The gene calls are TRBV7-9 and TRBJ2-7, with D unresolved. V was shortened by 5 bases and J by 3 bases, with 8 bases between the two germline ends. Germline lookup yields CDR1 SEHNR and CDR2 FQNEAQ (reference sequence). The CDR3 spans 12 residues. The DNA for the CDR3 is TGTGCCAGCAGCGACACCGGCTACGAGCAGTACTTC. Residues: CASSDTGYEQYF.

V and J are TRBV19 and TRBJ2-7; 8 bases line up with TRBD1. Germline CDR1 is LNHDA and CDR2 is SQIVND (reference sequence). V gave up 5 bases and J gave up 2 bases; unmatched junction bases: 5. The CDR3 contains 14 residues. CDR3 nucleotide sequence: TGTGCCAGTAGTTTAGGGACAGGAGCCTACGAGCAGTACTTC. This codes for CASSLGTGAYEQYF.